A selection of T cell receptor beta chains follows, all from one sample in a study of blood T cell repertoires in COVID-19. Sequencing was performed with immunoSEQ multiplex PCR; in TCRdb, only in-frame clones are kept and a portion is missing. The sample contains around 280,000 clones, nearly 90% of which appear only once. The sequenced sample consisted of PBMCs or T cells enriched from blood (not recorded which). The receptors were sampled from a woman under 30 with acute COVID-19. CDR3s include the opening cysteine and the closing phenylalanine or tryptophan. D genes are given only for firm matches. Not all rows give a size; the values are once, few, many and, for expanded clones, a class.

TRBJ2-7,TRBV5-8,NA,NA,TGTGCCAGCAGCTTCACACGACAGGGACTCTACGAGCAGTACTTC,CASSFTRQGLYEQYF
TRBJ1-3,TRBV7-6,NA,TRBD1,TGTGCCAGCAGCCCGGACAGGGACGCTGGAAACACCATATATTTT,CASSPDRDAGNTIYF
TRBJ1-6,TRBV18,NA,TRBD1,TGTGCCAGCTCACCACATCGGACAGGCAATTCACCCCTCCACTTT,CASSPHRTGNSPLHF
TRBJ2-5,TRBV7-2,NA,TRBD1,TGTGCCAGCAGCTTTTGGGGACAGGGAGAGACCCAGTACTTC,CASSFWGQGETQYF
TRBJ2-2,TRBV27,NA,TRBD2,TGTGCCAGCAGCCACCTCGGGACTAGCCATTCGAACACCGGGGAGCTGTTTTTT,CASSHLGTSHSNTGELFF
TRBJ2-1,TRBV27,NA,TRBD1,TGTGCCAGCAGGGCATGGACAGGGGATGAGCAGTTCTTC,CASRAWTGDEQFF
TRBJ1-4,TRBV27,NA,NA,TGTGCCAGCAGCCAAGAACCTTTGGTCGGAAAACTGTTTTTT,CASSQEPLVGKLFF
TRBJ2-3,TRBV7-9,NA,TRBD2,TGTGCCACGGAGACTAGCAGCACAGATACGCAGTATTTT,CATETSSTDTQYF
TRBJ2-7,TRBV6-6,NA,TRBD2,TGTGCCAGCAGTAAGGACCGACTAGCGGGAGTTTACGAGCAGTACTTC,CASSKDRLAGVYEQYF
TRBJ2-4,TRBV25-1,NA,TRBD2,TGTGCCAGCAGTGAGGCTAGCGGGAGAATGGACATTCAGTACTTC,CASSEASGRMDIQYF
TRBJ2-1,TRBV15,NA,NA,TGTGCCACCAGCAGAGACACAGGGTTTGCTGAGCAGTTCTTC,CATSRDTGFAEQFF
TRBJ2-1,TRBV3-1/TRBV3-2,NA,NA,TGTGCCAGCAGCCAAGTCCCAACTAGTGGCTCCTACAATGAGCAGTTCTTC,CASSQVPTSGSYNEQFF
TRBJ2-3,TRBV7-2,NA,NA,TGTGCCAGCAGCTCATTCACAGATACGCAGTATTTT,CASSSFTDTQYF
TRBJ2-3,TRBV25-1,NA,TRBD2,TGTGCCACAGGTTCTAGCGGGAGGCGCACAGATACGCAGTATTTT,CATGSSGRRTDTQYF
TRBJ2-5,TRBV14,NA,NA,TGTGCCAGCAGCCCCCCCCCGGGTAGCGGCCAAGAGACCCAGTACTTC,CASSPPPGSGQETQYF
TRBJ1-4,TRBV7-9,NA,NA,TGTGCCAGCAGCTTATTAGGGGGGGCTGAAAAACTGTTTTTT,CASSLLGGAEKLFF
TRBJ2-7,TRBV5-1,NA,NA,TGCGCCAGCAGCTTGGTCCCAAACTACGAGCAGTACTTC,CASSLVPNYEQYF
TRBJ1-1,TRBV5-1,NA,NA,TGCGCCAGCAGCTGGGGAGGGGTAAACACTGAAGCTTTCTTT,CASSWGGVNTEAFF
TRBJ1-4,TRBV18,NA,TRBD1,TGTGCCAGCTTGGGACAGGGGTCGTCTAATGAAAAACTGTTTTTT,CASLGQGSSNEKLFF
TRBJ1-5,TRBV19,NA,TRBD1,TGTGCCAGTAGTACCCGGACAGGGAGGAGCAATCAGCCCCAGCATTTT,CASSTRTGRSNQPQHF
TRBJ1-5,TRBV12-5,NA,NA,TGTGCTAGTGGTATACCGCGGGAAGGCAATCAGCCCCAGCATTTT,CASGIPREGNQPQHF
TRBJ2-1,TRBV9,NA,TRBD2,TGTGCCAGCAGCCCAGCGGGAGGCGCCTACAATGAGCAGTTCTTC,CASSPAGGAYNEQFF
TRBJ1-4,TRBV6-1,NA,NA,TGTGCCAGCAGTGGGCGGACAGCCGACCCTTTTCGTCACTTAGAAAAACTGTTTTTT,CASSGRTADPFRHLEKLFF
TRBJ2-7,TRBV28,NA,TRBD2,TGTGCCAGCAGTTCCGTAGCGGGAGGCTCCTACGAGCAGTACTTC,CASSSVAGGSYEQYF
TRBJ2-4,TRBV5-1,NA,NA,TGCGCCAGCAGAGGGAGTACCAAAAACATTCAGTACTTC,CASRGSTKNIQYF
TRBJ2-5,TRBV7-2,few,NA,TGTGCCAGCAAAGGGGGAGGGGAGACCCAGTACTTC,CASKGGGETQYF
TRBJ1-1,TRBV19,NA,NA,TGTGCCAGTATCAATGGGGGCAGGGTTGAAGCTTTCTTT,CASINGGRVEAFF
TRBJ2-4,TRBV18,NA,NA,TGTGCCAGCTCACCAATAGCGGAAGCCAAAAACATTCAGTACTTC,CASSPIAEAKNIQYF
TRBJ1-5,TRBV7-2,NA,NA,TGTGCCAGCAGCTTAGAATCGGGCAATCAGCCCCAGCATTTT,CASSLESGNQPQHF
TRBJ2-3,TRBV2,once,NA,TGTGCCGCTGAGGGGGGGAGAACAGATACGCAGTATTTT,CAAEGGRTDTQYF
TRBJ1-5,TRBV6-5,NA,NA,TGTGCCAGCAGCTTGAGGAGGAATCAGCCCCAGCATTTT,CASSLRRNQPQHF
TRBJ2-7,TRBV19,NA,NA,TGTGCCAGTGGGGACACTGCCCGTGCCGAGCAGTACTTC,CASGDTARAEQYF
TRBJ2-1,TRBV4-1,NA,TRBD2,TGCGCCAGCAGCCAGGGGCGGGAGTCCTACAATGAGCAGTTCTTC,CASSQGRESYNEQFF
TRBJ2-7,TRBV5-1,NA,NA,TGCGCCAGCAGCCCGGGACTCGATGATTACGAGCAGTACTTC,CASSPGLDDYEQYF
TRBJ1-1,TRBV27,NA,NA,TGTGCCACCCGTGTGGATCTCCTATCGGGCACTGAAGCTTTCTTT,CATRVDLLSGTEAFF
TRBJ2-5,TRBV5-4,NA,NA,TGTGCCAGCAGCTTGTCTGAGACCCAGTACTTC,CASSLSETQYF
TRBJ2-2,TRBV10-1,NA,NA,TGCGCCAGCAGTGAGTTGGCTAGCGCCGGGAACACCGGGGAGCTGTTTTTT,CASSELASAGNTGELFF
TRBJ1-4,TRBV5-1,NA,TRBD1,TGCGCCAGCAGCTCACAGGGGGCAATCTTAACTAATGAAAAACTGTTTTTT,CASSSQGAILTNEKLFF
TRBJ2-1,TRBV5-1,NA,TRBD2,TGCGCCAGCAGCATAGGACTAGCGAGAGACAATGAGCAGTTCTTC,CASSIGLARDNEQFF
TRBJ2-3,TRBV23-1,NA,TRBD2,TGCGCCAGCAGTCCCTCCCTAAACCAAACGACTAGCGGGAGTCCGACAGATACGCAGTATTTT,CASSPSLNQTTSGSPTDTQYF
TRBJ1-2,TRBV6-4,many,NA,TGTGCCAGCAGTGACTCGACTGGGTCTGGCTACACCTTC,CASSDSTGSGYTF
TRBJ1-5,TRBV30,NA,TRBD1,TGTGCCTGGAGTCGAAGACAGGGACCGAATCAGCCCCAGCATTTT,CAWSRRQGPNQPQHF
TRBJ1-2,TRBV30,NA,NA,TGTGCCTGGAGTGTACGAACAGCTTATGGCTACACCTTC,CAWSVRTAYGYTF
TRBJ2-7,TRBV5-4,NA,TRBD2,TGTGCCAGCAGACTAGCGGGAGGGCCCTACGAGCAGTACTTC,CASRLAGGPYEQYF
TRBJ2-3,TRBV6-5,NA,TRBD1,TGTGCCAGCAGTTCACCCGGGACAGGCACAGATACGCAGTATTTT,CASSSPGTGTDTQYF
TRBJ2-1,TRBV10-3,NA,NA,TGTGCCATCAGTGAAGCCTCGGATGAGCAGTTCTTC,CAISEASDEQFF
TRBJ1-6,TRBV30,NA,TRBD1,TGTGCCTGGACTCTTACCCGGGACAGGGGTCATTCACCCCTCCACTTT,CAWTLTRDRGHSPLHF
TRBJ2-7,TRBV10-2,NA,TRBD2,TGCGCCGCCACACCCGGCGGGAGGGCCTCTGAAGAGCAGTACTTC,CAATPGGRASEEQYF
TRBJ2-7,TRBV25-1,NA,TRBD2,TGTGCCAGCCGGCTAGCGGGAACCTACGAGCAGTACTTC,CASRLAGTYEQYF
TRBJ2-1,TRBV4-2,NA,NA,TGTGCCAGCAGCCAAGAAGGCCTAGAGAGGAGCTCCTACAATGAGCAGTTCTTC,CASSQEGLERSSYNEQFF
TRBJ1-1,TRBV6-2/TRBV6-3,once,TRBD1,TGTGCCAGCAGTTACGGGCAGGGGGTTCGAGCTTTCTTT,CASSYGQGVRAFF
TRBJ2-1,TRBV5-4,NA,NA,TGTGCCAGCAGCTTGAGCGACAATGAGCAGTTCTTC,CASSLSDNEQFF
TRBJ2-3,TRBV28,NA,NA,TGTGCCAGCAGCCCCAGGATATCCACAGATACGCAGTATTTT,CASSPRISTDTQYF